Reported below is one TCR beta chain. This CDR3 region has 12 residues. V lost 7 bases, J lost 4 bases, and 13 bases lay in between. CDR1 and CDR2 (germline): GTSNPN, SVGIG (reference sequence). This table comes from immunoSEQ multiplex PCR, and its TCRdb copy is limited to in-frame clones, with some not included. The data show roughly 54,000 clones, around 92% seen once. The data were obtained in a study of T cell changes during pregnancy in multiple sclerosis. This specimen was CD4+ T cells from peripheral blood mononuclear cells, taken after pregnancy. The TCR sequence derives from a female donor with multiple sclerosis, enrolled in a pregnancy study. The V call is TRBV30, the J call TRBJ2-5; perhaps TRBD1 as D (5 bases). For the CDR3, the DNA is TGTGCCTTGGACACAGGATCAGAGACCCAGTACTTC. It specifies CALDTGSETQYF.